What follows describes a single T cell receptor beta chain. In this sample, this clonotype turned up many times. The antigen this receptor binds is unknown. Base qualities are not at hand, and no much larger clone is one base apart. Sequencing used an Illumina HiSeq 2500. Quantitative 5'-RACE with molecular barcodes was the method used to prepare the TCR beta libraries. As for the authors' bioinformatics: Disease-linked TCR variants were identified with a new computational method built on a probabilistic model of VDJ rearrangement. TCRdb reworked the public reads: Q25 trimming with fastp, MiXCR clone assembly, productive beta chains retained. Rows are unified per CDR3 protein, each entry keeping the most common DNA and genes. These V and J calls rely on TCRdb rather than the paper's analysis. This sample comprises hundreds of thousands of distinct CDR3 sequences, 10% to 15% of them detected only once. The top ten constitute approximately 0.46% of the sample.

Taken from cysteine to phenylalanine, the CDR3 has 16 residues. The retained sequence is limited to the CDR3, 48 bases, with the frame set at the first base. This entry belongs to a study of CD8 T cells in ankylosing spondylitis (TCRdb year 2017). Describing the broader study: To find TCR variants linked to disease, the study profiled T cell receptor beta repertoires in ankylosing spondylitis patients and healthy donors. Peripheral blood was sampled, and synovial fluid was additionally collected from ankylosing spondylitis patients. The whole study cohort included 90 to 120 healthy donors and some 27 ankylosing spondylitis patients. Findings and caveats that apply to the study as a whole: Some motif variants were previously reported in synovial fluid and blood of reactive arthritis patients, suggesting common disease-initiation mechanisms. The disease-linked clones were reported to be significantly enriched in matched synovial fluid samples from ankylosing spondylitis patients. Blood from ankylosing spondylitis patients appeared to be characterized by a TCR beta motif composed of roughly eight highly homologous amino acid variants. In peripheral blood, the disease-linked clones were found at relatively low frequencies and had a CD8+ phenotype.

The receptor was derived from a male donor with ankylosing spondylitis. Sequencing was performed on blood, either unsorted or a sorted T cell fraction (not recorded which). The rearrangement combines TRBV21-1 with TRBJ2-3. TRBV21-1 is recorded as a pseudogene. This receptor carries the CDR3 CASSTRKPDLSDTQYF. The DNA reads TGTGCCAGCAGCACACGCAAACCAGACCTCTCAGATACGCAGTATTTT.